The rows below give T cell receptor beta chains drawn from one sample of a study of cytomegalovirus exposure and HLA in healthy donors. Repertoires were generated with immunoSEQ multiplex PCR, while TCRdb's copy carries only in-frame clones and drops some. The data contain about 160,000 clones, around 77% of them singletons. Source material: PBMCs. These receptors came from a woman aged 30 to 39 in good health and CMV-seronegative. CDR3s leave out the opening cysteine and the closing phenylalanine or tryptophan. Fields, in order: D gene, V gene, J gene, CDR3 protein. A D gene is named only where the DNA matches it firmly.

>-|TRBV2|TRBJ1-2
ASKSTGWPGYT
>-|TRBV7-9|TRBJ1-1
ASSLNQFDEAF
>-|TRBV7-7|TRBJ2-3
ASSEGLLGTDTQY
>TRBD2|TRBV5-1|TRBJ2-3
ASSLALAGASSTDTQY
>-|TRBV19|TRBJ1-2
ASSPTAAYGYT
>-|TRBV5-1|TRBJ2-7
ASSLEGPSSYEQY
>TRBD1|TRBV5-8|TRBJ1-2
ASSLGQGASYGYT
>TRBD2|TRBV7-2|TRBJ2-1
ASSSASGGYNEQF
>-|TRBV5-6|TRBJ2-5
ASSLKGLGEETQY
>-|TRBV11-2|TRBJ2-7
ASSLEATVGVGNYEQY
>-|TRBV28|TRBJ2-3
ASRTRPDTQY
>-|TRBV4-3|TRBJ1-5
ASSQTGICNQPQH
>-|TRBV27|TRBJ1-2
ASSLFDPPSRGYGYT
>TRBD1|TRBV25-1|TRBJ1-2
ASVNSGTGSGYT
>TRBD2|TRBV5-5|TRBJ2-1
ASSFITGGGNEQF
>TRBD1|TRBV6-5|TRBJ2-7
ASKRQDRGGYEQY
>TRBD1|TRBV27|TRBJ2-6
ASSPGTGSGANVLT
>TRBD1|TRBV5-1|TRBJ1-5
ASRQGANQPQH
>-|TRBV5-6|TRBJ2-3
ASSFWVRRDTDTQY
>TRBD1|TRBV5-1|TRBJ1-1
ASSLNKGALEAF
>TRBD2|TRBV7-2|TRBJ2-1
ASSFGASGRYNEQF
>TRBD2|TRBV5-1|TRBJ2-1
ASSLGSGGVYNEQF
>-|TRBV30|-
AWSVDGGVEQY
>-|TRBV5-1|TRBJ2-6
ASSLTAWDISGANVLT
>-|TRBV10-2|TRBJ2-4
ASSGGSDIQY
>TRBD1|TRBV29-1|TRBJ2-7
SVGTGASYEQY
>TRBD1|TRBV7-8|TRBJ1-2
ASSVVRDRGGYT
>-|TRBV15|TRBJ2-7
ATSTHYSYEQY
>TRBD1|TRBV9|TRBJ1-4
ASSPFGTGYEKLF
>TRBD1|TRBV7-9|TRBJ2-5
ASSNRDRQETQY
>TRBD2|TRBV7-2|TRBJ2-2
ASSSTSGGFDGELF
>-|TRBV5-1|TRBJ2-2
ASSLEGADTGELF
>TRBD1|TRBV7-8|TRBJ2-5
ASSSRTGKETQY
>TRBD2|TRBV6-5|TRBJ2-7
ASSSARLAGGYEQY
>TRBD2|TRBV5-1|TRBJ2-5
ASSLAAGGGETQY
>TRBD1|TRBV5-1|TRBJ1-2
ASSLLTGGRGYT
>-|TRBV7-2|TRBJ1-5
ASSSGGGQRNQPQH
>TRBD2|TRBV4-2|TRBJ2-7
ASSRPRTSGRGEQY
>TRBD1|TRBV30|TRBJ1-2
ALTQGTGGRVGYT
>TRBD1|TRBV9|TRBJ2-3
ASSVGWDRRTDTQY
>-|TRBV19|TRBJ1-1
ASSHRALNTEAF
>TRBD2|TRBV28|TRBJ2-7
ASSLAGGPGEQY
>-|TRBV9|TRBJ1-5
ASSVGGFSNQPQH
>TRBD1|TRBV27|TRBJ2-1
ASSQVGTGVNEQF
>TRBD2|TRBV5-8|TRBJ2-7
ASSLAGGGRPFYEQY
>-|TRBV28|TRBJ1-2
ASSLWRGADGYT
>TRBD1|TRBV10-1|TRBJ1-2
ASSGTGGTGYP